This T cell receptor (beta chain) appears in the sequencing data of a study of cytomegalovirus exposure and HLA in healthy donors. Study as a whole: Inside one of the first data releases sat 75 million to 100 million unique TCRs taken from HLA-typed donors.

The study's findings and limits: The HLA-A and HLA-B alleles of most subjects were reportedly predicted accurately from TCR beta sequences. It was in a later analysis that TCR association rates were seen to vary by HLA locus, highest for DRB1 and lowest for HLA-C.

PCR used 60 Vbeta primers and 13 Jbeta primers. Libraries were prepared by immunoSEQ multiplex PCR; TCRdb keeps only in-frame clonotypes and omits some of them. The sample lists under 95,000 clones, more than 75% occurring once. Germline V lookup: CDR1 GTSNPN, CDR2 SVGIG (reference sequence). J gave up 5 bases and V 3 bases, and 11 bases lay outside the gene matches. The CDR3 is 16 amino acids. A note on this clone: Antigen unknown.

This chain uses TRBV30 with TRBJ2-1; 9 bases line up with TRBD1. This TCR derives from a man between 25 and 39 years old in good health and CMV-seropositive. The specimen sequenced was PBMCs. In DNA form, the CDR3 reads TGTGCCTGGAGACCCCTTTACCGGGACAGGGACAATGAGCAGTTCTTC. Translating it yields CAWRPLYRDRDNEQFF.